A single sample is the source of the 13 T cell receptor beta chains below, sequenced in a study of technical replicates of blood from a few donors. This table comes from immunoSEQ multiplex PCR, and its TCRdb copy is limited to in-frame clones, with some not included. This table holds about 82,000 clones, 96% found once. The sequenced sample consisted of T cells isolated from PBMCs. The source of these receptors is a human donor in good health.

The chain couples TRBV6-5 to TRBJ2-1, with 7 bases lining up with TRBD2. CDR3 length: 14 amino acids. The V and J ends lost 2 bases and 4 bases, in that order; junction bases with no gene match: 2. Germline V gene lookup returns CDR1 MNHEY and CDR2 SVGAGI. The CDR3 DNA is TGTGCCAGCAGTTACGGGGGGGAATACAATGAGCAGTTCTTC. Its protein is CASSYGGEYNEQFF.

The chain employs TRBV27 and TRBJ1-5; D perhaps matches TRBD1 (6 bases). V was shortened by 0 bases and J by 12 bases, with 12 bases between the two germline ends. The CDR3 loop spans 13 amino acids. Germline loops: CDR1 MNHEY, CDR2 SMNVEV (reference sequence). The chain's CDR3 is CASSLSRGGVQHF. CDR3 coding DNA: TGTGCCAGCAGTTTATCAAGGGGGGGAGTCCAGCATTTT.

The V gene is TRBV19, the J gene TRBJ1-2; D unclear. Trimming shortened V by 2 bases and J by 5 bases, and 15 bases separated the two germline ends. Germline CDR1 LNHDA, CDR2 SQIVND (reference sequence). There are 15 residues in the CDR3. The CDR3 reads CASSIPKGSGYGYTF. The CDR3 bases are TGTGCCAGTAGTATACCGAAGGGATCGGGGTATGGCTACACCTTC. The full variable domain, its missing parts supplied by reference TRBV19 and TRBJ1-2, is DGGITQSPKYLFRKEGQNVTLSCEQNLNHDAMYWYRQDPGQGLRLIYYSQIVNDFQKGDIAEGYSVSREKKESFPLTVTSAQKNPTAFYLCASSIPKGSGYGYTFGSGTRLTVV.

J is TRBJ1-1 and V is TRBV28; D is unclear. CDR3 length: 12 residues. The germline gives CDR1 MDHEN, CDR2 SYDVKM. Trimming removed 8 bases from V and 4 bases from J, with 11 bases in between. CDR3 sequence: CASRVLGTEAFF. For the CDR3, the DNA is TGTGCCAGCCGGGTGTTGGGCACTGAAGCTTTCTTT.

Concerning this clone: One end of the junction varies from germline; a read error may be responsible. The CDR3 nucleotides read TGTGCCAGCAACTTATACGAGGTAGACACTGAAGCTTTCTTT. It yields the protein CASNLYEVDTEAFF. The chain is built from TRBV7-9 and TRBJ1-1; no firm D call. This CDR3 has 14 residues. CDR1 is SEHNR, CDR2 FQNEAQ, per germline (reference sequence). Complete variable domain (other parts from reference TRBV7-9 and TRBJ1-1): DTGVSQNPRHKITKRGQNVTFRCDPISEHNRLYWYRQTLGQGPEFLTYFQNEAQLEKSRLLSDRFSAERPKGSFSTLEIQRTEQGDSAMYLCASNLYEVDTEAFFGQGTRLTVV.

V gene TRBV6-5 combines with J gene TRBJ2-7; 7 positions match TRBD1. Germline V lookup: CDR1 MNHEY, CDR2 SVGAGI. The CDR3 contains 15 residues. V trimming: 5 bases; J trimming: 2 bases; junction bases outside the gene matches: 9. This CDR3 reads CASSPPRQGTYEQYF. The CDR3 DNA reads TGTGCCAGCAGTCCCCCGAGACAGGGAACCTACGAGCAGTACTTC.

The rearrangement joins TRBV10-2 to TRBJ2-3; 14 bases line up with TRBD2. The germline V gene encodes CDR1 WSHSY and CDR2 SAAADI. CDR3 length: 16 residues. The V and J ends lost 8 bases and 5 bases, in that order; junction bases with no gene match: 9. CDR3 in DNA: TGCGCCAGCGGACTAGCGGGAGGAAGGGAGAAAGATACGCAGTATTTT. Its translation is CASGLAGGREKDTQYF.

A single count supports this clone. The J gene is TRBJ2-7, the V gene TRBV6-1, with D possibly matching TRBD2 (6 bases). Germline V gene lookup returns CDR1 MNHNS and CDR2 SASEGT. V lost 4 bases to trimming and J lost 3 bases, with 25 bases between them. The CDR3 totals 18 residues. The CDR3 sequence: CASSAPRVGRGFNYEQYF. The CDR3 DNA follows: TGTGCCAGCAGTGCCCCGAGAGTTGGACGGGGGTTCAACTACGAGCAGTACTTC.

The V call is TRBV12-5, the J call TRBJ1-2; no reliable D call. V was trimmed by 1 base and J by 4 bases, leaving 10 bases between them. The CDR3 has 14 residues. The germline CDR1 and CDR2 sequences are LGHNT and FRNRAP. The CDR3 loop reads CASGLAGEGYGYTF. CDR3 bases: TGTGCTAGTGGTTTGGCCGGGGAAGGCTATGGCTACACCTTC. Full variable domain (rest looked up from reference TRBV12-5 and TRBJ1-2): DARVTQTPRHKVTEMGQEVTMRCQPILGHNTVFWYRQTMMQGLELLAYFRNRAPLDDSGMPKDRFSAEMPDATLATLKIQPSEPRDSAVYFCASGLAGEGYGYTFGSGTRLTVV.

The J gene is TRBJ1-5, the V gene TRBV7-9, with D uncertain. The V and J ends lost 3 bases and 2 bases respectively, with 11 bases between them. The CDR3 spans 15 residues. Germline lookup yields CDR1 SEHNR and CDR2 FQNEAQ (reference sequence). DNA of the CDR3: TGTGCCAGCAGCTTTTCGGGGAGGGGCAATCAGCCCCAGCATTTT. Translating gives CASSFSGRGNQPQHF.

The chain uses TRBV13 and TRBJ2-1; no clear D gene. CDR1 PRHDT and CDR2 FYEKMQ come from the germline V gene (reference sequence). The CDR3 is 14 residues long. Trimming took off 5 bases at V and 0 bases at J, with 8 bases between the two ends. CDR3 DNA: TGTGCCAGCAGCCAACCCGGCTCCTACAATGAGCAGTTCTTC. Its protein is CASSQPGSYNEQFF.

CDR3 in DNA: TGTGCCAGTGGGGCCTATGGCAGGGTGAACACTGAAGCTTTCTTT. Translating it yields CASGAYGRVNTEAFF. V and J are TRBV6-1 and TRBJ1-1, with D possibly matching TRBD1 (5 bases). The ends were cut back, 9 bases at V and 0 bases at J, with 17 bases in the middle. The germline CDR1 and CDR2 sequences are MNHNS and SASEGT. The CDR3 loop spans 15 amino acids.

This clone was detected once. The V gene is TRBV29-1, the J gene TRBJ1-2; D remains ambiguous. The CDR3 spans 13 residues. Per germline, CDR1 SQVTM and CDR2 ANQGSEA. V dropped 3 bases and J dropped 2 bases, with 10 bases sitting between them. The CDR3 spells CSVEYRENYGYTF. The CDR3 region has the DNA TGCAGCGTTGAGTACAGAGAGAACTATGGCTACACCTTC.